A single sample is the source of the 9 T cell receptor beta chains below, sequenced in a study of blood T cell repertoires in COVID-19. Only in-frame clones appear in the TCRdb table, and some are missing; sequencing was by immunoSEQ multiplex PCR. The sample includes over 150,000 clones, over 80% seen only once; the top ten take about a tenth. The sequenced sample was peripheral blood. These receptors originate from a woman at least 80 years old with active or convalescent COVID-19.

The CDR3 bases are TGTGCCAGCAGCCAGGGACTAGCGGGGGGCCTTGACAATGAGCAGTTCTTC. Protein product: CASSQGLAGGLDNEQFF. The genes are TRBV4-2 and TRBJ2-1, with 15 nucleotides matching TRBD2. The CDR3 consists of 17 residues. With 3 bases clipped from V and 5 bases from J, the junction kept 5 bases outside the gene matches. Germline V gives CDR1 LGHNA, CDR2 YNFKEQ.

This clone was seen a single time. The rearrangement uses TRBV3-1 (or the pseudogene TRBV3-2) and TRBJ1-3; a possible D gene is TRBD1 (5 bases). The length of the CDR3 is 15 residues. Trimming took off 5 bases at V and 0 bases at J, with 11 bases between the two ends. Germline V gene lookup returns CDR1 LGHDT and CDR2 YNNKEL (reference sequence). The CDR3 nucleotides read TGTGCCAGCAGCGAAGGAAGGGGCTCTGGAAACACCATATATTTT. Encoded protein: CASSEGRGSGNTIYF.

This chain connects TRBV11-2 to TRBJ2-3; 8 nucleotides line up with TRBD1. CDR3 length: 17 residues. The germline V gene has CDR1 SGHAT and CDR2 FQNNGV. V trimming: 5 bases; J trimming: 6 bases; junction bases outside the gene matches: 16. The CDR3 nucleotides are TGTGCCAGCAGCGCCGGACCCTGGACAGGGAATAGGGATACGCAGTATTTT. This sequence encodes CASSAGPWTGNRDTQYF.

This chain links TRBV10-3 with TRBJ2-6, with 10 bases identical to TRBD2. Germline CDR1 and CDR2: ENHRY and SYGVKD. The CDR3 is 19 amino acids. Trimming removed 2 bases from V and 0 bases from J; junction bases left unmatched: 7. CDR3 bases: TGTGCCATCAGTGAGAGGTCTAGCGGGGGCGTCTCTGGGGCCAACGTCCTGACTTTC. Encoded protein: CAISERSSGGVSGANVLTF.

CDR3 DNA sequence: TGCGCCAGCAGCTTGGTCGACGGGTTCAGGGGGATAAACTATGGCTACACCTTC. Translation: CASSLVDGFRGINYGYTF. This sequence joins TRBV5-1 and TRBJ1-2; 7 bases match TRBD1. The CDR3 runs 18 residues. The junction had 13 bases not matched to a gene; V was cut back by 0 bases and J by 2 bases. Looked up from germline, CDR1 is SGHRS and CDR2 is YFSETQ.

The chain uses TRBV3-1 (or the pseudogene TRBV3-2) and TRBJ2-2, with 14 bases that match TRBD2. The CDR3 sequence is 18 residues long. With 1 base clipped from V and 5 bases from J, the junction kept 6 bases outside the gene matches. CDR1 is LGHDT and CDR2 is YNNKEL in the germline V gene (reference sequence). The DNA of the CDR3 is TGTGCCAGCAGCCAAGGACTAGCGGGGGGGCCGGGGACCGGGGAGCTGTTTTTT. Translated: CASSQGLAGGPGTGELFF.

The V call is TRBV12-3 or TRBV12-4, the J call TRBJ1-2; TRBD1 is a possible D gene (6 bases). The CDR3 sequence is 12 residues long. Trimming took off 3 bases at V and 8 bases at J, with 10 bases between the two ends. DNA of the CDR3: TGTGCCAGCAGTTTGGGGACATTCGGCTACACCTTC. Encoded protein: CASSLGTFGYTF.

V is TRBV5-4 and J is TRBJ2-6; the D gene is possibly TRBD1 (6 bases). V was clipped by 5 bases and J by 0 bases, with 15 bases between them. CDR3 length equals 17 residues. Germline assignment: CDR1 SGHNT and CDR2 YYREEE (reference sequence). The CDR3 DNA follows: TGTGCCAGCAGTCGACAGGTTAGAGGCTCTGGGGCCAACGTCCTGACTTTC. Translation: CASSRQVRGSGANVLTF.

The genes are TRBV27 and TRBJ1-2, with D unresolved. The V gene's germline CDR1 is MNHEY and CDR2 SMNVEV (reference sequence). V lost 2 bases and J 2 bases, leaving 9 bases between the germline ends. The length of the CDR3 is 14 residues. The CDR3: CASSLGPGNYGYTF. The CDR3 nucleotides read TGTGCCAGCAGTTTAGGTCCGGGGAACTATGGCTACACCTTC.